This is a list of T cell receptor beta chains from one sample in a study of blood T cells in healthy people across ages. MiXCR was run by TCRdb on the 5' RACE reads, yielding one entry per CDR3 protein. The repertoire consists of hundreds of thousands of distinct CDR3 sequences, with 20% to 25% occurring once and the leading ten covering more than 3%. Sequenced sample: blood. The receptors come from a man in his sixties or seventies in good health. Each CDR3 is given with its conserved first and last residue. Fields, in order: V gene, clone size, J gene, D gene, CDR3 protein, CDR3 DNA. A D gene is named only where the DNA matches it firmly. Only part of the rows carry a size: once, few, many, or a class if the clone is expanded.

v_call: TRBV3-1; clone_size: few; j_call: TRBJ2-4; d_call: TRBD2; cdr3_aa: CASSPSGSPKNIQYF; cdr3_nt: TGTGCCAGCAGCCCTAGCGGGAGCCCCAAAAACATTCAGTACTTC
v_call: TRBV19; clone_size: NA; j_call: TRBJ1-1; d_call: NA; cdr3_aa: CAGSPIGAPVGAFF; cdr3_nt: TGTGCCGGTAGCCCAATCGGGGCGCCAGTCGGAGCTTTCTTT
v_call: TRBV20-1; clone_size: NA; j_call: TRBJ2-3; d_call: TRBD2; cdr3_aa: CSARPTKRGSTDTQYF; cdr3_nt: TGCAGTGCCCGCCCGACTAAGCGGGGGAGCACAGATACGCAGTATTTT
v_call: TRBV20-1; clone_size: NA; j_call: TRBJ2-5; d_call: NA; cdr3_aa: CSARDGPTQTQYF; cdr3_nt: TGCAGTGCTCGGGACGGCCCGACTCAGACCCAGTACTTC
v_call: TRBV12-3/TRBV12-4; clone_size: NA; j_call: TRBJ2-3; d_call: TRBD2; cdr3_aa: CASRLGLADADTQYF; cdr3_nt: TGTGCCAGCAGGCTAGGACTAGCGGACGCAGATACGCAGTATTTT
v_call: TRBV28; clone_size: many; j_call: TRBJ2-4; d_call: NA; cdr3_aa: CASTRNIQYF; cdr3_nt: TGTGCCAGCACCAGAAACATTCAGTACTTC
v_call: TRBV4-3; clone_size: NA; j_call: TRBJ2-1; d_call: NA; cdr3_aa: CASSQDTNYNEQFF; cdr3_nt: TGCGCCAGCAGCCAAGACACGAACTACAATGAGCAGTTCTTC
v_call: TRBV6-5; clone_size: few; j_call: TRBJ2-5; d_call: NA; cdr3_aa: CASSYPGVETQYF; cdr3_nt: TGTGCCAGCAGTTACCCGGGGGTGGAGACCCAGTACTTC
v_call: TRBV5-1; clone_size: NA; j_call: TRBJ1-6; d_call: NA; cdr3_aa: CASSLGGGYNSPLHF; cdr3_nt: TGCGCCAGCAGCTTGGGCGGCGGCTATAATTCACCCCTCCACTTT
v_call: TRBV6-4; clone_size: few; j_call: TRBJ1-2; d_call: NA; cdr3_aa: CASSAEANYGYTF; cdr3_nt: TGTGCCAGCAGCGCAGAGGCTAACTATGGCTACACCTTC
v_call: TRBV5-1; clone_size: few; j_call: TRBJ2-1; d_call: TRBD2; cdr3_aa: CASSFPLTSGTRLYNEQFF; cdr3_nt: TGCGCCAGCAGCTTCCCTTTGACTAGCGGGACGCGTCTTTACAATGAGCAGTTCTTC
v_call: TRBV20-1; clone_size: few; j_call: TRBJ2-7; d_call: NA; cdr3_aa: CSARRAEGYEQYF; cdr3_nt: TGCAGTGCTAGACGGGCGGAGGGCTACGAGCAGTACTTC
v_call: TRBV12-3/TRBV12-4; clone_size: NA; j_call: TRBJ1-2; d_call: NA; cdr3_aa: CASSFRGGYTF; cdr3_nt: TGTGCCAGCAGTTTCAGAGGAGGCTACACCTTC
v_call: TRBV29-1; clone_size: NA; j_call: TRBJ2-7; d_call: TRBD2; cdr3_aa: CSAVTSGRGDEQYF; cdr3_nt: TGCAGCGCCGTGACTAGCGGCAGAGGCGACGAGCAGTACTTC
v_call: TRBV9; clone_size: few; j_call: TRBJ1-2; d_call: NA; cdr3_aa: CASSVAGQAYGYTF; cdr3_nt: TGTGCCAGCAGCGTAGCGGGTCAGGCTTATGGCTACACCTTC
v_call: TRBV9; clone_size: NA; j_call: TRBJ1-1; d_call: NA; cdr3_aa: CASSVDGQPNTEAFF; cdr3_nt: TGTGCCAGCAGCGTAGACGGGCAGCCGAACACTGAAGCTTTCTTT
v_call: TRBV20-1; clone_size: NA; j_call: TRBJ2-4; d_call: NA; cdr3_aa: CSAPPRLDGIQYF; cdr3_nt: TGCAGTGCTCCGCCAAGACTAGACGGCATTCAGTACTTC
v_call: TRBV6-6; clone_size: NA; j_call: TRBJ2-3; d_call: NA; cdr3_aa: CASSMAPLERTDTQYF; cdr3_nt: TGTGCCAGCAGTATGGCGCCACTTGAGCGCACAGATACGCAGTATTTT
v_call: TRBV6-5; clone_size: few; j_call: TRBJ2-3; d_call: NA; cdr3_aa: CASNPGTPRDTQYF; cdr3_nt: TGTGCCAGCAACCCCGGGACTCCGAGGGATACGCAGTATTTT
v_call: TRBV28; clone_size: NA; j_call: TRBJ2-1; d_call: NA; cdr3_aa: CATKTGSRCNEQFF; cdr3_nt: TGTGCCACTAAAACAGGGTCGCGTTGCAATGAGCAGTTCTTC
v_call: TRBV28; clone_size: NA; j_call: TRBJ1-1; d_call: NA; cdr3_aa: CAGSLIPGLPGMNTEAFF; cdr3_nt: TGTGCCGGCAGTTTAATTCCGGGGCTACCGGGGATGAACACTGAAGCTTTCTTT
v_call: TRBV5-1; clone_size: NA; j_call: TRBJ1-2; d_call: NA; cdr3_aa: CASRESGCSRGYTF; cdr3_nt: TGCGCCAGCAGAGAATCTGGGTGCAGCCGGGGCTACACCTTC
v_call: TRBV28; clone_size: many; j_call: TRBJ2-1; d_call: NA; cdr3_aa: CASSLWGDSSEQFF; cdr3_nt: TGTGCCAGCAGTTTATGGGGAGACAGCAGCGAGCAGTTCTTC
v_call: TRBV7-2; clone_size: many; j_call: TRBJ2-5; d_call: NA; cdr3_aa: CASSHGETQYF; cdr3_nt: TGTGCCAGCAGCCACGGGGAGACCCAGTACTTC
v_call: TRBV20-1; clone_size: NA; j_call: TRBJ1-4; d_call: NA; cdr3_aa: CSASPRSEKLFF; cdr3_nt: TGCAGTGCTAGCCCTAGGAGCGAAAAACTGTTTTTT
v_call: TRBV4-3; clone_size: many; j_call: TRBJ2-7; d_call: NA; cdr3_aa: CASSPTPAGYEQYF; cdr3_nt: TGCGCCAGCAGCCCCACTCCGGCGGGTTACGAGCAGTACTTC
v_call: TRBV5-1; clone_size: NA; j_call: TRBJ2-2; d_call: NA; cdr3_aa: CASSLDPSGELFF; cdr3_nt: TGCGCCAGCAGCTTGGATCCATCCGGGGAGCTGTTTTTT
v_call: TRBV20-1; clone_size: NA; j_call: TRBJ2-3; d_call: TRBD2; cdr3_aa: CSARSSGRISDTQYF; cdr3_nt: TGCAGTGCTAGAAGTAGCGGGAGAATTTCAGATACGCAGTATTTT
v_call: TRBV6-5; clone_size: few; j_call: TRBJ1-2; d_call: NA; cdr3_aa: CASRFDANYGYTF; cdr3_nt: TGTGCCAGCAGGTTTGACGCAAACTATGGCTACACCTTC
v_call: TRBV12-3/TRBV12-4; clone_size: NA; j_call: TRBJ2-2; d_call: NA; cdr3_aa: CASSLAPWGAAGELFF; cdr3_nt: TGTGCCAGCAGTTTAGCGCCATGGGGGGCCGCCGGGGAGCTGTTTTTT
v_call: TRBV7-3; clone_size: few; j_call: TRBJ2-3; d_call: TRBD2; cdr3_aa: CASSLNTGRGSTDTQYF; cdr3_nt: TGTGCCAGCAGCTTAAATACCGGGAGGGGTAGCACAGATACGCAGTATTTT
v_call: TRBV5-1; clone_size: few; j_call: TRBJ2-5; d_call: TRBD1; cdr3_aa: CASSLGGTGRQETQYF; cdr3_nt: TGCGCCAGCAGCTTGGGGGGGACAGGGCGACAAGAGACCCAGTACTTC
v_call: TRBV5-1; clone_size: NA; j_call: TRBJ2-1; d_call: TRBD1; cdr3_aa: CASSLRTGENEQFF; cdr3_nt: TGCGCCAGCAGCCTGAGGACAGGGGAGAATGAGCAGTTCTTC
v_call: TRBV5-1; clone_size: few; j_call: TRBJ2-5; d_call: NA; cdr3_aa: CASSLEGGRLQETQYF; cdr3_nt: TGCGCCAGCAGCTTAGAGGGGGGCCGTCTTCAAGAGACCCAGTACTTC
v_call: TRBV27; clone_size: NA; j_call: TRBJ2-5; d_call: NA; cdr3_aa: CASSFADGQETQYF; cdr3_nt: TGTGCCAGCAGTTTCGCGGACGGGCAAGAGACCCAGTACTTC
v_call: TRBV27; clone_size: NA; j_call: TRBJ2-7; d_call: TRBD1; cdr3_aa: CASSLTPGTGWGEQYF; cdr3_nt: TGTGCCAGCAGTTTAACCCCCGGGACAGGGTGGGGCGAGCAGTACTTC
v_call: TRBV3-1; clone_size: few; j_call: TRBJ2-4; d_call: NA; cdr3_aa: CACTQGRGPNIQYF; cdr3_nt: TGTGCCTGCACCCAGGGGAGGGGGCCGAACATTCAGTACTTC
v_call: TRBV7-3; clone_size: NA; j_call: TRBJ1-2; d_call: TRBD1; cdr3_aa: CASSPTGGVSFNGYTF; cdr3_nt: TGTGCCAGCAGCCCGACAGGGGGCGTTTCCTTTAATGGCTACACCTTC
v_call: TRBV12-3/TRBV12-4; clone_size: few; j_call: TRBJ2-2; d_call: NA; cdr3_aa: CASRSQGNTGELFF; cdr3_nt: TGTGCCAGCAGGTCACAGGGTAACACCGGGGAGCTGTTTTTT
v_call: TRBV5-1; clone_size: NA; j_call: TRBJ2-7; d_call: NA; cdr3_aa: CASSLGVSNTYEQYF; cdr3_nt: TGCGCCAGCAGCTTGGGGGTGAGCAATACCTACGAGCAGTACTTC
v_call: TRBV7-2; clone_size: few; j_call: TRBJ2-7; d_call: NA; cdr3_aa: CASSRSGTMHHEQYF; cdr3_nt: TGTGCCAGCAGCCGATCAGGGACCATGCACCACGAGCAGTACTTC